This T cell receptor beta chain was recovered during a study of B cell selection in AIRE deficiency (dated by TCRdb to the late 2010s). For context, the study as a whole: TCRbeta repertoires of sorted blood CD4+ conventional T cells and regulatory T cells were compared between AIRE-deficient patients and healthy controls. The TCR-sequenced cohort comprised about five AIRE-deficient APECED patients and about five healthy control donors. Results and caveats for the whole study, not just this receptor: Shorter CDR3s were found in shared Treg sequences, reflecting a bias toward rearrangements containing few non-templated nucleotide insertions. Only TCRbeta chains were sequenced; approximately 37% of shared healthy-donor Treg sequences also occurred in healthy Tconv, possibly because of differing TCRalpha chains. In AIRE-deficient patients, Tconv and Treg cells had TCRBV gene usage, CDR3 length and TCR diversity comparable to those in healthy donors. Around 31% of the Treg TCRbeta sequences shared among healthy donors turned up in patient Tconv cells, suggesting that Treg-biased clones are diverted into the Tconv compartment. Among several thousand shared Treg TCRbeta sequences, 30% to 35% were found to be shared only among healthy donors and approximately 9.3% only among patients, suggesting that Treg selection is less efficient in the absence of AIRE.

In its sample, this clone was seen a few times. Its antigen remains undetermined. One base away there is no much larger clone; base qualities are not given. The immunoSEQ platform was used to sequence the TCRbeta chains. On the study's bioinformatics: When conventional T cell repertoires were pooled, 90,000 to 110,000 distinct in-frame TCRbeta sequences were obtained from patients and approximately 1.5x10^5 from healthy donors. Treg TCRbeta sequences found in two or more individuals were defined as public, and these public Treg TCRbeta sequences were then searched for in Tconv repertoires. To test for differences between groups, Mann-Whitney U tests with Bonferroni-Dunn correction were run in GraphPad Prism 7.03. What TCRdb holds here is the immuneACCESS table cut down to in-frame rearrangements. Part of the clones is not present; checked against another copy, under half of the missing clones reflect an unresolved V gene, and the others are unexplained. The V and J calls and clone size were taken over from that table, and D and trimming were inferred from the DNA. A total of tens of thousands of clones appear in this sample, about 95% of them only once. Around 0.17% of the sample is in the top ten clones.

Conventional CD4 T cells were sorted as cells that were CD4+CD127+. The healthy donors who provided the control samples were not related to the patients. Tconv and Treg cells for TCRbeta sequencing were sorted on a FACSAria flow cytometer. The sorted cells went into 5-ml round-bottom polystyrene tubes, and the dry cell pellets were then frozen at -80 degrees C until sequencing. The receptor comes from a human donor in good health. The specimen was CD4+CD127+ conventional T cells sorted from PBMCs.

The DNA reads as follows: TGTGCCAGCTCACCACAACTCTACGAGCAGTACTTC. It translates as CASSPQLYEQYF. The chain is made from TRBV18 and TRBJ2-7; no D segment can be confidently identified. From the cysteine up to the phenylalanine, the CDR3 has a length of 12 residues. Only CDR3 DNA remains: 36 bases, in frame from the first base. The V and J ends are trimmed by 1 base and 3 bases, leaving 4 bases between them. Via the germline V gene, CDR1 is KGHSH and CDR2 LQKENI.